This T cell receptor (beta chain) was documented in a study of beta chain features in type 1 diabetes (dated by TCRdb to 2017 to 2018). About the study as a whole: Patients and healthy donors did not differ in mean age, gender distribution, total cell number or subset yield. Across all samples, about 110 million sorted cells were examined, and cell number per subset correlated strongly with RNA yield. In the study, TCRB repertoires of sorted circulating CD4+ T cell subsets from recently diagnosed type 1 diabetes patients were compared with those of matched healthy donors. Whereas all 30 or so donors provided naive and central memory subsets, regulatory and stem cell-like memory subsets were isolated from just 8 patients and about 8 healthy donors. Overall study results and their limits: Shorter templates might have been favored by PCR, but patient and control samples were amplified and corrected together, so both groups would have been affected equally by any skew. Because cDNA was sequenced instead of genomic DNA, highly expressing activated cells could be over-represented, though the groups showed no difference in activation or CD3 levels. Naive, central memory and regulatory TCRB repertoires appeared to be more alike among patients than among healthy donors. Only small numbers of individuals were included in the HLA sub-analyses, which left unresolved whether HLA type had any influence on TCRB rearrangement. At VDJ recombination sites, patients with type 1 diabetes made fewer insertions and deleted more nucleotides, a pattern implying thymic rearrangement abnormalities. In all four CD4+ subsets, TCRB CDR3 length was moderately but significantly shorter in type 1 diabetes patients.

Each donor gave one peripheral blood draw, roughly 0.12 L on average, collected into heparinised tubes. Naive, central memory, regulatory and stem cell-like memory CD4+ T cells were sorted on a BD FACSAria II using a panel including CD45RO, CCR7, CD25, CD127, CD95 and CD27. Every sorted population had a purity above 95%. PBMCs were isolated immediately by Lymphoprep density gradient centrifugation and stained directly without culture. So that batch effects would be minimized, each experiment stained and sorted samples in pairs, pairing one healthy donor with one patient. The High Capacity cDNA Reverse Transcription Kit was used to reverse transcribe all of the isolated RNA, meaning that expressed TCRB transcripts were what got sequenced. Naive, central memory and regulatory T cell samples underwent deep immunoSEQ sequencing, averaging roughly 3.4 million total reads per sample. After sorted cells were lysed in RLT buffer, RNA was extracted with DNase-treated RNeasy Micro or Mini kits, with the choice depending on cell number. To prevent cross-contamination, every cell subset was processed on its own, while patient and healthy donor samples were processed together. Using the immunoSEQ multiplex PCR, TCRB sequences were amplified from cDNA into 87-bp fragments spanning the CDR3 region. The amplicons were sequenced using the Illumina HiSeq platform. The paper's processing steps were these. PCR bias was corrected computationally using synthetic template baselines, and reads within Hamming distance 2 were collapsed, with unmergeable singletons discarded. Reads were aligned to IMGT to assign V, D and J genes, CDR3 length, and insertions or deletions at six rearrangement sites. Within each subset, clonotype counts were normalized to sorted cell number, and only after that were true diversity and Gini coefficients computed with the tcR R package. Repertoire sharing was quantified using the overlap coefficient calculated on TCRB nucleotide sequences. As a proxy for the pre-selection repertoire, out-of-frame TCRB sequences from naive cells were analyzed. Here the immuneACCESS table is served through TCRdb, limited to in-frame sequences with V and J called. Missing clones are a known gap in these copies; in checked studies unresolved V genes cover under half, and the rest lacks a known reason. V, J and clone size are those of that table, while D and trimming were read from the DNA. Here the sample has around 250,000 clones; 68% occur a single time. The top ten clonotypes cover around 0.05% of the sample.

V is pruned by 5 bases and J by 7 bases, leaving 5 bases of the junction without a gene match. Looking up the germline V gene yields CDR1 SGHTA and CDR2 FQGNSA. The CDR3 holds 14 amino acids from the cysteine to the phenylalanine. Of the read, only the CDR3 DNA is kept; its 42 bases are in frame from base 1. This clone was seen a handful of times. It lacks a known antigen. Base qualities are not at hand, and no much larger clone is one base apart. Sequencing was performed on naive CD4+ T cells from blood. The cell subset or site tag for this specimen amounts to: true naive CD4+ T cells. This TCR was recovered from a man between 25 and 39 years old in good health. The chain is encoded by TRBV7-2 joined to TRBJ2-7; TRBD2 lines up with 13 middle nucleotides. The CDR3 sequence is CASSTRTSGREQYF. The nucleotides read TGTGCCAGCAGCACCCGGACTAGCGGGAGAGAGCAGTACTTC.